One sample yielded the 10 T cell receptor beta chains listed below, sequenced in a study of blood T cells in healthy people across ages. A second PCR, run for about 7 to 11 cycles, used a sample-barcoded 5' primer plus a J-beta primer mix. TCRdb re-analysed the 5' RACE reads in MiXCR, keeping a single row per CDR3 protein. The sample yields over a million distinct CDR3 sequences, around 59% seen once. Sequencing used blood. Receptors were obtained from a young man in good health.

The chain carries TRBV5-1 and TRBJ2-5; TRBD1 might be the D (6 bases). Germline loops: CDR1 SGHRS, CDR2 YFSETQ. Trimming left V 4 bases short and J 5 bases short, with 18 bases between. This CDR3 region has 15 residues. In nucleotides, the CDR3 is TGCGCCAGCAGCACGGACAGCTCTCGTCGGGAGACCCAGTACTTC. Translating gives CASSTDSSRRETQYF. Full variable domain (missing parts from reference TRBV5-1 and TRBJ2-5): KAGVTQTPRYLIKTRGQQVTLSCSPISGHRSVSWYQQTPGQGLQFLFEYFSETQRNKGNFPGRFSGRQFSNSRSEMNVSTLELGDSALYLCASSTDSSRRETQYFGPGTRLLVL.

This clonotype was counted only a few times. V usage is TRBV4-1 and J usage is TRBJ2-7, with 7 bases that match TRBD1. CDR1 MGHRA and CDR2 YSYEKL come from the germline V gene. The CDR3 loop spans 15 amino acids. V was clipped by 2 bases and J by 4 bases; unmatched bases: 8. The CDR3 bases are TGCGCCAGCAGCCAAATTGCACAGGGGTCGTACGAGCAGTACTTC. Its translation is CASSQIAQGSYEQYF.

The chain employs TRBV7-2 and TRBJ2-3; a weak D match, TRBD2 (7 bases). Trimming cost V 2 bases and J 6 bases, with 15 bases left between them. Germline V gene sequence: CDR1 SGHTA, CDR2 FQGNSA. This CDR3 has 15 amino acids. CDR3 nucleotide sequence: TGTGCCAGCAGCTTAAGGGGGGGAGGGCCCGATACGCAGTATTTT. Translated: CASSLRGGGPDTQYF. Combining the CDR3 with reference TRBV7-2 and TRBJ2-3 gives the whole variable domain GAGVSQSPSNKVTEKGKDVELRCDPISGHTALYWYRQSLGQGLEFLIYFQGNSAPDKSGLPSDRFSAERTGGSVSTLTIQRTQQEDSAVYLCASSLRGGGPDTQYFGPGTRLTVL.

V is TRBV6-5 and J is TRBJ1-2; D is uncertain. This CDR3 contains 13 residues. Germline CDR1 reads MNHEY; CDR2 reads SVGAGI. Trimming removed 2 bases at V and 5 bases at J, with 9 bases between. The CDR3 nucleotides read TGTGCCAGCAGTTACCCGGGCCGGTATGGCTACACCTTC. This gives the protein CASSYPGRYGYTF.

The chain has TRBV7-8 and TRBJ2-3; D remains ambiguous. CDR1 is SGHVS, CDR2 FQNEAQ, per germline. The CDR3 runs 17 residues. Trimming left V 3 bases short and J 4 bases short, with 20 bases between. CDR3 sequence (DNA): TGTGCCAGCAGCTTTTCTTCAGGACGGCTGAGCTCAGATACGCAGTATTTT. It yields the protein CASSFSSGRLSSDTQYF.

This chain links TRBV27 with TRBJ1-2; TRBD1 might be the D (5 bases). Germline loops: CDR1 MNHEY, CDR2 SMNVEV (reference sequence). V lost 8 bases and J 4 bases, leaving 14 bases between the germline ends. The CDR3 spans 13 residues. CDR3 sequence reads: CASPGRPFYGYTF. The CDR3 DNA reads TGTGCCAGCCCGGGACGGCCGTTCTATGGCTACACCTTC.

CDR3 region: CATSDTGQGASEAFF. The CDR3 DNA sequence: TGTGCCACCAGTGACACTGGACAGGGGGCTAGTGAAGCTTTCTTT. The chain uses TRBV24-1 and TRBJ1-1, with 11 nucleotides matching TRBD1. CDR1 and CDR2 (germline): KGHDR, SFDVKD. The CDR3 consists of 15 residues. After removal of 4 bases from V and 7 bases from J, the junction contained 7 bases not matched to a gene.

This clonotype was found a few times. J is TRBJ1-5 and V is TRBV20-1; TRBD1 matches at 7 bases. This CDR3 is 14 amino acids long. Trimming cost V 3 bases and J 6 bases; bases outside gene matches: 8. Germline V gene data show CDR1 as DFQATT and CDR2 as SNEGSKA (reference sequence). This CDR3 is CSASYRGGGQPQHF. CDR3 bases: TGCAGTGCTAGCTACAGGGGAGGGGGTCAGCCCCAGCATTTT.

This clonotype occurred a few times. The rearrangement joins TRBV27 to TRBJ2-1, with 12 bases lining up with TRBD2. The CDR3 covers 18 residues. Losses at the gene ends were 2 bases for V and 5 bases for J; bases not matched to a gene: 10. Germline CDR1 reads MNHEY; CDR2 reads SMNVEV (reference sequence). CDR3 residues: CASSLPRLAGDKDNEQFF. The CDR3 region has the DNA TGTGCCAGCAGTTTACCTCGACTAGCGGGAGATAAGGACAATGAGCAGTTCTTC.

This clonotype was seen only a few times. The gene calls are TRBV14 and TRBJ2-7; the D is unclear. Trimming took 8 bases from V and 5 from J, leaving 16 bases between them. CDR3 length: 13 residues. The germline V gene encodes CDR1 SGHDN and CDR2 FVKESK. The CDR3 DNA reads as TGTGCCAGCGACCCCTACTATGCCGACGAGCAGTACTTC. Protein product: CASDPYYADEQYF.